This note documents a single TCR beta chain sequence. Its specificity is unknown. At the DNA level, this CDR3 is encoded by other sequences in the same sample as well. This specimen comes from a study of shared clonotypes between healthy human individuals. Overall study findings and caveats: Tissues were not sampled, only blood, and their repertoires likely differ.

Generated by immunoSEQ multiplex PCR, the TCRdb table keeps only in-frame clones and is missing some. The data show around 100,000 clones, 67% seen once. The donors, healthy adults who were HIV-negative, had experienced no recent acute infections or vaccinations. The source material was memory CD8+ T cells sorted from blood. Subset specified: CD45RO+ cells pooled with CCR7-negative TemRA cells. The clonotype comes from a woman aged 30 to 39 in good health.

The CDR3 nucleotides are TGTGCCAGCAGCTCTACGGGGTACGAGCAGTACTTC. This gives the protein CASSSTGYEQYF. The V gene is TRBV7-9, the J gene TRBJ2-7; weak D call: TRBD2 (5 bases). This CDR3 region has 12 residues. The germline V gene has CDR1 SEHNR and CDR2 FQNEAQ (reference sequence). V shed 4 bases and J shed 4 bases, with 8 bases lying between them. Complete variable domain (other parts from reference TRBV7-9 and TRBJ2-7): DTGVSQNPRHKITKRGQNVTFRCDPISEHNRLYWYRQTLGQGPEFLTYFQNEAQLEKSRLLSDRFSAERPKGSFSTLEIQRTEQGDSAMYLCASSSTGYEQYFGPGTRLTVT.